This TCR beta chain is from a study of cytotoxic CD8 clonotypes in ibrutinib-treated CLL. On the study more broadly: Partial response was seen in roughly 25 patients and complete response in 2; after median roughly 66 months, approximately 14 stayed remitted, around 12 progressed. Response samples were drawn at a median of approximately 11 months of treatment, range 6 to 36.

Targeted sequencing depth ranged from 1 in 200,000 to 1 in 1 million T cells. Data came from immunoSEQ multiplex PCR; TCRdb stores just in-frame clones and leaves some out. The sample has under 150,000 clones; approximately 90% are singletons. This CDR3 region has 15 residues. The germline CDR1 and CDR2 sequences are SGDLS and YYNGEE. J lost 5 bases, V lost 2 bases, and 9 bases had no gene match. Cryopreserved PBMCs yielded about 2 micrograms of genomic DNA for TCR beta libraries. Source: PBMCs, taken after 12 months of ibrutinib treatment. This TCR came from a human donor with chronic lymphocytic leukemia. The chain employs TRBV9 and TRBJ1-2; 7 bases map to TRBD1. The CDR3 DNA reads TGTGCCAGCAGCGTGGCACAGGGGCCTTCATATGGCTACACCTTC. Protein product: CASSVAQGPSYGYTF.